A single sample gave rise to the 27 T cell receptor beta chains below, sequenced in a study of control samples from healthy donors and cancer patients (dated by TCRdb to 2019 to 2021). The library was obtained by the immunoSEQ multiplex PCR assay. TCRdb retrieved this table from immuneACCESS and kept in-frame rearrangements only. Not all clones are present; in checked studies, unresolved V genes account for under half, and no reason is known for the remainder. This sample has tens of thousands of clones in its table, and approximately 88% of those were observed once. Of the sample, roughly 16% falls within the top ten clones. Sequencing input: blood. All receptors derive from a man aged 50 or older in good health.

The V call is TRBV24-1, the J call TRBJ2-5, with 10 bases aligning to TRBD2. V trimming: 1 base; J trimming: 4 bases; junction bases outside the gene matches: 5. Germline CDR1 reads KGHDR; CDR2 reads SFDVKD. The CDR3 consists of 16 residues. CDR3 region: CATSDFGLAGAETQYF. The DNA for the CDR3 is TGTGCCACCAGTGATTTTGGCCTAGCGGGAGCAGAGACCCAGTACTTC.

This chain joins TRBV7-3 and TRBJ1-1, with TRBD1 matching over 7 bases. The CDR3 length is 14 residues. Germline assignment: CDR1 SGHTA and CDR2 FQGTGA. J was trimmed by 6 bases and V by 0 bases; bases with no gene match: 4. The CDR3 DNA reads TGTGCCAGCAGCTTAACAGGGGGCGATCCTGAAGCTTTCTTT. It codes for CASSLTGGDPEAFF.

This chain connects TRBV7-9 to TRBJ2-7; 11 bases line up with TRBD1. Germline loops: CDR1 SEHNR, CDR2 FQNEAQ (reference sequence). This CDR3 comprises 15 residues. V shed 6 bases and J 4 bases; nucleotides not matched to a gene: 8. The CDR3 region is CASRSVGTGGYEQYF. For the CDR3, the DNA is TGTGCCAGCAGATCGGTTGGGACAGGGGGTTACGAGCAGTACTTC.

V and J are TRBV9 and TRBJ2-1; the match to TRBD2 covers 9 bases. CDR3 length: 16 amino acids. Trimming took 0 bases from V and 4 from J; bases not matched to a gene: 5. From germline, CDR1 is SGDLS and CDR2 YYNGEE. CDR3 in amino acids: CASSVEATSGYNEQFF. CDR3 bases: TGTGCCAGCAGCGTAGAAGCAACTAGCGGGTACAATGAGCAGTTCTTC.

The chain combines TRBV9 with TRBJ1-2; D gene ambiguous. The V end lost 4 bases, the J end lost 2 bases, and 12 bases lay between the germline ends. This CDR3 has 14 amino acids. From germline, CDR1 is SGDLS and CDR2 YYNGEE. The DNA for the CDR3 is TGTGCCAGCAGCCGCGGAACAGAAAACTATGGCTACACCTTC. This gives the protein CASSRGTENYGYTF.

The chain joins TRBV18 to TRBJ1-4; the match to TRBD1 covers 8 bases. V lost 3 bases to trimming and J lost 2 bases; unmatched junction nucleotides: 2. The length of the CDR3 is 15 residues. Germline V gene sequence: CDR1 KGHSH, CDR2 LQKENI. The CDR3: CASSPRTGTNEKLFF. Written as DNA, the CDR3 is TGTGCCAGCTCACCCCGGACAGGGACTAATGAAAAACTGTTTTTT.

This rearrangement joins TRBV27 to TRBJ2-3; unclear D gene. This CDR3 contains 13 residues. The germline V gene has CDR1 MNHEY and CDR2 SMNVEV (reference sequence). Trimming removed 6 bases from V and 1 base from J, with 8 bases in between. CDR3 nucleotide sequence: TGTGCCAGCAGACTTCTCGGCACAGATACGCAGTATTTT. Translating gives CASRLLGTDTQYF.

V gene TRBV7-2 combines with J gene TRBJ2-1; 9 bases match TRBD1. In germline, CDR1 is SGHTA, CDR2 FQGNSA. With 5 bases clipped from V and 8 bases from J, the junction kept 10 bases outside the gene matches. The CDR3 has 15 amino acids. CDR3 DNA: TGTGCCAGCAGCCCGGGACAGGGCCTTCTATATGAGCAGTTCTTC. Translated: CASSPGQGLLYEQFF.

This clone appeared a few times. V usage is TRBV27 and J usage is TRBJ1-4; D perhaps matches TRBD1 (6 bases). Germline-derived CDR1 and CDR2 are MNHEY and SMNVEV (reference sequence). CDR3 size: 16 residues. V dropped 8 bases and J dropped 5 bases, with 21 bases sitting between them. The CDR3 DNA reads TGTGCCAGCTATGGGACACGCCCTACAGTAAATGAAAAACTGTTTTTT. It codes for CASYGTRPTVNEKLFF. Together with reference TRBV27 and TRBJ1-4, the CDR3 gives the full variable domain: EAQVTQNPRYLITVTGKKLTVTCSQNMNHEYMSWYRQDPGLGLRQIYYSMNVEVTDKGDVPEGYKVSRKEKRNFPLILESPSPNQTSLYFCASYGTRPTVNEKLFFGSGTQLSVL.

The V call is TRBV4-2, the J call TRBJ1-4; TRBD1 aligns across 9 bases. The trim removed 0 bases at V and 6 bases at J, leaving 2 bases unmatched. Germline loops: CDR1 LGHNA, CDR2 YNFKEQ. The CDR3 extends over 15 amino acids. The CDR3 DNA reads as TGTGCCAGCAGCCAAGACGGGACAGGGTATGAAAAACTGTTTTTT. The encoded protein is CASSQDGTGYEKLFF.

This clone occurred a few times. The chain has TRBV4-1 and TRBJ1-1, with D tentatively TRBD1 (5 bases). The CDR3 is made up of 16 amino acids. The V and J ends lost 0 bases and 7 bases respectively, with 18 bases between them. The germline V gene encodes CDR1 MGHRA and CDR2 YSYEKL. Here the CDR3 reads CASSQEKRRGLLEAFF. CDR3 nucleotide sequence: TGCGCCAGCAGCCAAGAAAAGAGGAGGGGTTTACTTGAAGCTTTCTTT.

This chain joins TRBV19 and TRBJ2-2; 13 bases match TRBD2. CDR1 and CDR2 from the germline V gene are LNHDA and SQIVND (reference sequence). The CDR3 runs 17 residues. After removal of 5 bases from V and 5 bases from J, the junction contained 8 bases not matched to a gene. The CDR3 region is CASSSWTSGSITGELFF. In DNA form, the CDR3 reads TGTGCCAGTAGTTCATGGACTAGCGGGAGCATTACCGGGGAGCTGTTTTTT.

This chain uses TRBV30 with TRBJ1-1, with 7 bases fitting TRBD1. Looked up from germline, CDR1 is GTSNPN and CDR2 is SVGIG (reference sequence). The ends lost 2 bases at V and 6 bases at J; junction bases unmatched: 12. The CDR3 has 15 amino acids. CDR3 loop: CAWSQDPQGVAEAFF. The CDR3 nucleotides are TGTGCCTGGAGTCAAGACCCTCAGGGGGTCGCTGAAGCTTTCTTT.

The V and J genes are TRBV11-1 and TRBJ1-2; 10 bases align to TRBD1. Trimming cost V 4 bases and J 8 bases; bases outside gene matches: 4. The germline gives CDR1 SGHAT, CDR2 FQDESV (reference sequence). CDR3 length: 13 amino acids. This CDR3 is CASSSGQGNGYTF. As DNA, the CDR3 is TGTGCCAGCAGCTCGGGACAGGGGAACGGCTACACCTTC.

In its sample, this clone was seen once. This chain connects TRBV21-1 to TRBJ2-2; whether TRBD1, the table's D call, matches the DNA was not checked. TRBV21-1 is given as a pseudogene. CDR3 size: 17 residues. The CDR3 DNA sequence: TGTGCCAGCAGCAAAGCGCTTAGGGGCTCCCACACCGGGGAGCTGTTTTTT. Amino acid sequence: CASSKALRGSHTGELFF.

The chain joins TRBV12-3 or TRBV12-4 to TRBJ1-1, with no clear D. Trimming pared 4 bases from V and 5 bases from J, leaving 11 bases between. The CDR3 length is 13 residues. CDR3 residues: CASSSLGSTEAFF. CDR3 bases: TGTGCCAGCAGTTCCTTGGGGAGTACTGAAGCTTTCTTT.

The CDR3: CASSNHGDLNQPQHF. The DNA of the CDR3 is TGTGCCAGCAGCAACCACGGGGACCTGAATCAGCCCCAGCATTTT. The chain has TRBV21-1 and TRBJ1-5. TRBV21-1 counts as a pseudogene. The CDR3 sequence is 15 residues long.

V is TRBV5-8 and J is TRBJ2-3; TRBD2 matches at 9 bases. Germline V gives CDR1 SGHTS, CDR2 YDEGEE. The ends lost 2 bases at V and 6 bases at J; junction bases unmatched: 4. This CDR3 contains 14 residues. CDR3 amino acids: CASSFRGRADTQYF. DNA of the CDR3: TGTGCCAGCAGCTTCCGCGGGAGGGCTGATACGCAGTATTTT. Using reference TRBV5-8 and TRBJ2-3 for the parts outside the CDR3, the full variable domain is EAGVTQSPTHLIKTRGQQATLRCSPISGHTSVYWYQQALGLGLQFLLWYDEGEERNRGNFPPRFSGRQFPNYSSELNVNALELEDSALYLCASSFRGRADTQYFGPGTRLTVL.

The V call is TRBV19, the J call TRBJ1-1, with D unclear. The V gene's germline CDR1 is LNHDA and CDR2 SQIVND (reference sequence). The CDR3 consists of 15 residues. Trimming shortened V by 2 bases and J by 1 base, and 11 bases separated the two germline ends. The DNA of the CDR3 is TGTGCCAGTAGTATAAAAGGAGGCCGGAACACTGAAGCTTTCTTT. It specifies CASSIKGGRNTEAFF.

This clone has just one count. CDR3 DNA: TGTGCCAGCAGAGGGGACAGGGGGCTCTCTGGGGCCAACGTCCTGACTTTC. Encoded protein: CASRGDRGLSGANVLTF. The chain uses TRBV21-1 and TRBJ2-6; no check of the table's D call, TRBD1, against the DNA was made. TRBV21-1 is an annotated pseudogene. The CDR3 loop spans 17 amino acids.

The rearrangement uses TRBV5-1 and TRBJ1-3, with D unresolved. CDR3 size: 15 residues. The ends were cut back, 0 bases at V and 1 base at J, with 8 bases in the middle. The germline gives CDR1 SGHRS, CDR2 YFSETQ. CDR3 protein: CASSLGPRSGNTIYF. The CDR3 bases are TGCGCCAGCAGCTTGGGACCGAGGTCTGGAAACACCATATATTTT.

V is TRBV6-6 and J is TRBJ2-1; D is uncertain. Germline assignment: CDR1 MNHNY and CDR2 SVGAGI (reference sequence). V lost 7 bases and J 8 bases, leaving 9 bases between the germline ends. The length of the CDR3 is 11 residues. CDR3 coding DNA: TGTGCCAGCAATTTCCCCCATGAGCAGTTCTTC. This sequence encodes CASNFPHEQFF.

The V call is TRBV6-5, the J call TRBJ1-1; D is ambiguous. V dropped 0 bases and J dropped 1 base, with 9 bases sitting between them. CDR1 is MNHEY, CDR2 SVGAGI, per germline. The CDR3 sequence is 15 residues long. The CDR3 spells CASSYSPGSNTEAFF. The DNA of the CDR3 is TGTGCCAGCAGTTACTCCCCAGGATCGAACACTGAAGCTTTCTTT.

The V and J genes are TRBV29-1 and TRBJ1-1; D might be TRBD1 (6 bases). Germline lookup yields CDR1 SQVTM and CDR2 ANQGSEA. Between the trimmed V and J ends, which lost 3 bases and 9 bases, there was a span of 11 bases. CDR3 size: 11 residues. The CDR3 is CSVDRGAKAFF. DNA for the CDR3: TGCAGCGTTGATCGGGGGGCTAAAGCTTTCTTT.

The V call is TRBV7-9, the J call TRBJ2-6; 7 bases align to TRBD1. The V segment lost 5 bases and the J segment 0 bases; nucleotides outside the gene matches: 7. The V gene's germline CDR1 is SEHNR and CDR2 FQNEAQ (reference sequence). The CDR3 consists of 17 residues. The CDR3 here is CASSATGLRSGANVLTF. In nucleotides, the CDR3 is TGTGCCAGCAGCGCGACAGGGTTACGCTCTGGGGCCAACGTCCTGACTTTC. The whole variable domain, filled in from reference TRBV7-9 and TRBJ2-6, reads DTGVSQNPRHKITKRGQNVTFRCDPISEHNRLYWYRQTLGQGPEFLTYFQNEAQLEKSRLLSDRFSAERPKGSFSTLEIQRTEQGDSAMYLCASSATGLRSGANVLTFGAGSRLTVL.

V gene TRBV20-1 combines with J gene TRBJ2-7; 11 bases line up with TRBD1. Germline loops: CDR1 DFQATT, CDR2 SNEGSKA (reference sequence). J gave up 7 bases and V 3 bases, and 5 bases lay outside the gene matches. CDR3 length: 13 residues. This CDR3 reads CSASMGQGDEQYF. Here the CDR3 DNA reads TGCAGTGCTAGTATGGGACAGGGGGATGAGCAGTACTTC.

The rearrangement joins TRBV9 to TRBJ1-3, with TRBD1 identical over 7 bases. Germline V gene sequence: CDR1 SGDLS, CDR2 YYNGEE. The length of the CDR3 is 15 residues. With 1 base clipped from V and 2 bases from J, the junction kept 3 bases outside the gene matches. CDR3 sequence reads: CASSVSQGAGNTIYF. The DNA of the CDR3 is TGTGCCAGCAGCGTATCCCAGGGGGCTGGAAACACCATATATTTT.